A single sample gave rise to the 10 T cell receptor beta chains below, sequenced in a study of CD4+ T cells in melanoma. Using immunoSEQ multiplex PCR, the repertoire was profiled, and TCRdb retains in-frame clones only, with some absent. In the table there are roughly 140,000 clones, around 90% of which are singletons. The receptors originated from a human donor with melanoma.

The chain carries TRBV4-2 and TRBJ2-5; D unclear. Germline V gene sequence: CDR1 LGHNA, CDR2 YNFKEQ. The CDR3 runs to 14 residues. The V and J ends lost 0 bases and 1 base respectively, with 6 bases between them. The CDR3 DNA reads TGTGCCAGCAGCCAAGACGCACTCCAAGAGACCCAGTACTTC. Translating it yields CASSQDALQETQYF.

V gene TRBV2 combines with J gene TRBJ2-3; D ambiguous. The germline V gene encodes CDR1 SNHLY and CDR2 FYNNEI. This CDR3 is 12 amino acids long. The V gene lost 6 bases and the J gene lost 8 bases, with 12 bases spanning the gap. The CDR3 bases are TGTGCCAGCAGCTCAAGCTACGGTACGCAGTATTTT. It yields the protein CASSSSYGTQYF.

This chain connects TRBV6-5 to TRBJ1-4, with D uncertain. Germline CDR1 reads MNHEY; CDR2 reads SVGAGI. The V end lost 0 bases, the J end lost 0 bases, and 8 bases lay between the germline ends. The CDR3 has 16 amino acids. This CDR3 reads CASSYSMSATNEKLFF. The CDR3 bases are TGTGCCAGCAGTTACTCGATGAGCGCAACTAATGAAAAACTGTTTTTT.

This chain links TRBV7-2 with TRBJ2-5; D gene unclear. The CDR3 has 13 residues. Trimming pared 3 bases from V and 5 bases from J, leaving 10 bases between. Germline V lookup: CDR1 SGHTA, CDR2 FQGNSA. The CDR3: CASSFTRLETQYF. In DNA, the CDR3 is TGTGCCAGCAGCTTCACCAGGCTGGAGACCCAGTACTTC. The complete variable domain, with remaining parts taken from reference TRBV7-2 and TRBJ2-5, reads GAGVSQSPSNKVTEKGKDVELRCDPISGHTALYWYRQSLGQGLEFLIYFQGNSAPDKSGLPSDRFSAERTGGSVSTLTIQRTQQEDSAVYLCASSFTRLETQYFGPGTRLLVL.

This chain connects TRBV5-6 to TRBJ2-3; D remains ambiguous. The V gene lost 2 bases and the J gene lost 3 bases, with 7 bases spanning the gap. This CDR3 contains 13 residues. From germline, CDR1 is SGHDT and CDR2 YYEEEE. DNA for the CDR3: TGTGCCAGCAGCTTACCCGAAACAGATACGCAGTATTTT. Its translation is CASSLPETDTQYF.

The CDR3 nucleotides are TGTGCCAGCAGCCCCGGGACGATTGAGCAGTTCTTC. Translated: CASSPGTIEQFF. The chain joins TRBV6-6 to TRBJ2-1; the D call may be TRBD1 or TRBD2 (5 bases each). This CDR3 spans 12 amino acids. V was cut by 6 bases and J by 9 bases, with 12 bases left in between. Germline CDR1 reads MNHNY; CDR2 reads SVGAGI (reference sequence).

This clone has only one observation. The chain employs TRBV5-1 and TRBJ1-5; 8 positions agree with TRBD1. The V and J ends lost 4 bases and 3 bases, in that order; junction bases with no gene match: 6. Germline V gives CDR1 SGHRS, CDR2 YFSETQ. The CDR3 runs to 15 residues. The CDR3 DNA sequence: TGCGCCAGCAGCATTACGACAGGGGTCAATCAGCCCCAGCATTTT. Translating it yields CASSITTGVNQPQHF.

The CDR3 coding sequence is TGTGCCAGCAGCCTGACAGGGAGGCAGCCCCAGCATTTT. Amino acid sequence: CASSLTGRQPQHF. The rearrangement uses TRBV6-1 and TRBJ1-5, with 7 positions matching TRBD1. Germline CDR1 and CDR2: MNHNS and SASEGT. The CDR3 spans 13 residues. Trimming cost V 6 bases and J 7 bases; bases outside gene matches: 6.

J is TRBJ2-5 and V is TRBV27, with 8 nucleotides matching TRBD1. After removal of 8 bases from V and 5 bases from J, the junction contained 13 bases not matched to a gene. CDR1 MNHEY and CDR2 SMNVEV come from the germline V gene (reference sequence). The CDR3 loop spans 15 amino acids. The CDR3 DNA reads TGTGCCAGCGGGACAGACAGGGGACTTCGGGAGACCCAGTACTTC. It yields the protein CASGTDRGLRETQYF.

The V gene is TRBV4-2, the J gene TRBJ2-3; 11 positions match TRBD2. This CDR3 has 14 amino acids. Per germline, CDR1 LGHNA and CDR2 YNFKEQ. The trim removed 4 bases at V and 3 bases at J, leaving 0 bases unmatched. CDR3 in DNA: TGTGCCAGCAGCCTAGCGGGGGGGACAGATACGCAGTATTTT. Amino acid sequence: CASSLAGGTDTQYF.